By share, the clone carrying this TCR beta chain counts as medium-sized. Adaptor-ligated barcode primers were used to amplify TRBV12-4/TRBJ1-2 clonotypes. TCRdb re-called the multiplex PCR reads through MiXCR, storing one row per CDR3 protein. The sample lists about 640 distinct CDR3 sequences, 2.5% to 3.5% occurring once. This CDR3 has 14 residues. V lost 6 bases to trimming and J lost 2 bases; unmatched junction nucleotides: 3. The receptor was derived from a female donor with breast cancer. Material for sequencing was naive CD4+ T cells sorted from blood. The subset was: naive CD4+ T cells, CD4+CD45RA+CD25-. The chain joins TRBV12-3 or TRBV12-4 to TRBJ1-2; TRBD1 matches 10 bases. As DNA, the CDR3 is TGTGCCAGCAGCCGGGGACAGGGGAACTATGGCTACACCTTC. It encodes CASSRGQGNYGYTF.